Below are 30 T cell receptor beta chains sequenced from a single sample in a study of blood T cell repertoires in COVID-19 (TCRdb year 2020). The library was prepared using the immunoSEQ multiplex PCR assay. Sourced from immuneACCESS, this table was stored by TCRdb with only in-frame sequences that have V and J called. A share of the clones is absent; for the studies checked, an unresolved V gene accounts for under half, and the remainder has no known explanation. The table for this sample lists about 150,000 clones; around 87% of them were counted only once. Jointly, the top ten make up under 0.65% of the sample. The sample taken for sequencing was peripheral blood. The receptors were sampled from a man aged 55 to 70 with COVID-19, enrolled during active disease.

The chain has TRBV29-1 and TRBJ2-3; possible D gene TRBD1, 5 bases. Germline CDR1 reads SQVTM; CDR2 reads ANQGSEA. CDR3 size: 15 residues. Trimming took off 7 bases at V and 0 bases at J, with 17 bases between the two ends. CDR3 bases: TGCAGCGGGGCCGGACACTACTCTAGCACAGATACGCAGTATTTT. It yields the protein CSGAGHYSSTDTQYF.

The genes are TRBV28 and TRBJ1-6; perhaps TRBD1 as D (5 bases). V was trimmed by 8 bases and J by 0 bases, leaving 11 bases between them. CDR1 and CDR2 from the germline V gene are MDHEN and SYDVKM. CDR3 length: 15 amino acids. The CDR3 region is CASWGGSSYNSPLHF. The CDR3 DNA reads TGTGCCAGCTGGGGGGGGAGCTCCTATAATTCACCCCTCCACTTT.

This chain links TRBV28 with TRBJ1-5; 9 nucleotides line up with TRBD1. CDR1 is MDHEN, CDR2 SYDVKM, per germline. This CDR3 has 16 residues. Unmatched junction bases numbered 6, after V lost 0 bases and J lost 6 bases. For the CDR3, the DNA is TGTGCCAGCAGTTTATGGCTACAGGGGGCCGGTCAGCCCCAGCATTTT. This encodes CASSLWLQGAGQPQHF.

This clone was recorded once. V usage is TRBV20-1 and J usage is TRBJ1-2; D possibly corresponds to TRBD1 (6 bases). Germline CDR1 is DFQATT and CDR2 is SNEGSKA (reference sequence). The length of the CDR3 is 11 residues. DNA of the CDR3: TGCAGACCGACAGGCTCCTATGGCTACACCTTC. Its protein product is CRPTGSYGYTF.

The genes are TRBV6-5 and TRBJ1-4, with 9 bases lining up with TRBD1. V shed 2 bases and J 8 bases; nucleotides not matched to a gene: 3. There are 14 residues in the CDR3. Germline CDR1 reads MNHEY; CDR2 reads SVGAGI. The DNA of the CDR3 is TGTGCCAGCAGTTACGGACAGGGGCGGGAAAAACTGTTTTTT. Residues: CASSYGQGREKLFF.

V and J are TRBV29-1 and TRBJ2-5, with D possibly matching TRBD1 (7 bases). V was shortened by 5 bases and J by 4 bases, with 14 bases between the two germline ends. The CDR3 runs 13 residues. Per the germline V gene, CDR1 is SQVTM and CDR2 is ANQGSEA. CDR3 loop: CSVNRGGRETQYF. CDR3 DNA: TGCAGCGTTAACAGGGGAGGTCGAGAGACCCAGTACTTC.

This sequence joins TRBV11-2 and TRBJ1-4; 9 nucleotides match TRBD1. V lost 5 bases to trimming and J lost 8 bases; unmatched junction nucleotides: 9. The germline CDR1 and CDR2 sequences are SGHAT and FQNNGV. CDR3 length: 15 amino acids. The CDR3 here is CASSGTGGTLEKLFF. CDR3 bases: TGTGCCAGCAGCGGCACAGGGGGCACGTTAGAAAAACTGTTTTTT.

The J gene is TRBJ1-4, the V gene TRBV6-4, with D perhaps TRBD1 (5 bases). Between the trimmed V and J ends, which lost 6 bases and 4 bases, there was a span of 12 bases. Germline CDR1 and CDR2: MRHNA and SNTAGT. CDR3 length: 14 amino acids. The DNA for the CDR3 is TGTGCCAGCAGACCGACAGAAAATAATGAAAAACTGTTTTTT. It is translated as CASRPTENNEKLFF.

This chain connects TRBV27 to TRBJ1-1; possibly TRBD1 for D (5 bases). The germline V gene has CDR1 MNHEY and CDR2 SMNVEV (reference sequence). The CDR3 length is 14 residues. Trimming pared 5 bases from V and 7 bases from J, leaving 17 bases between. The CDR3 DNA reads as TGTGCCAGCAGTAAAGGAGCCGGACATATTGAAGCTTTCTTT. This sequence encodes CASSKGAGHIEAFF.

The J gene is TRBJ2-7, the V gene TRBV6-5, with D possibly matching TRBD1 (5 bases). The CDR3 spans 13 residues. Deletions cut 8 bases from V and 4 bases from J, with 15 bases between. Germline V gene lookup returns CDR1 MNHEY and CDR2 SVGAGI. The CDR3 bases are TGTGCCAGCGGGCAGGGTGGCTCGTACGAGCAGTACTTC. As protein: CASGQGGSYEQYF.

The DNA for the CDR3 is TGTGCCAGCAGCCGCCCACAGGGACCCACAGCAGAAGCCGGATACTACACCTTC. Amino acid sequence: CASSRPQGPTAEAGYYTF. This chain links TRBV11-3 with TRBJ1-2, with a weak D call TRBD1 (6 bases). The CDR3 is made up of 18 amino acids. V lost 5 bases to trimming and J lost 10 bases, with 32 bases between them. Looked up from germline, CDR1 is SGHNT and CDR2 is YENEEA.

In this sample, this clone turned up a few times. This CDR3 reads CASSSGTALNTEAFF. The CDR3 region has the DNA TGTGCCAGCAGCTCCGGGACAGCACTAAACACTGAAGCTTTCTTT. The gene calls are TRBV11-3 and TRBJ1-1, with 7 positions matching TRBD1. The CDR3 is 15 amino acids. The germline CDR1 and CDR2 sequences are SGHNT and YENEEA. With V trimmed by 4 bases and J by 2 bases, 7 bases remained unmatched. The variable domain in full, with the rest retrieved from reference TRBV11-3 and TRBJ1-1, is EAGVVQSPRYKIIEKKQPVAFWCNPISGHNTLYWYLQNLGQGPELLIRYENEEAVDDSQLPKDRFSAERLKGVDSTLKIQPAELGDSAVYLCASSSGTALNTEAFFGQGTRLTVV.

This chain uses TRBV7-8 with TRBJ2-5; possible D gene TRBD1, 6 bases. Germline CDR1 and CDR2: SGHVS and FQNEAQ. The CDR3 covers 14 residues. V was clipped by 4 bases and J by 1 base, with 10 bases between them. The CDR3 region has the DNA TGTGCCAGCAGCTCCTTGGGGGCCCAAGAGACCCAGTACTTC. This encodes CASSSLGAQETQYF.

The chain recombines TRBV19 with TRBJ2-1; D may be TRBD2 (6 bases). The CDR3 runs to 14 residues. V lost 10 bases to trimming and J lost 5 bases, with 18 bases between them. CDR1 and CDR2 (germline): LNHDA, SQIVND (reference sequence). CDR3 sequence (DNA): TGTGCCACCAAACGCCGGGGAGGTGACAATGAGCAGTTCTTC. This encodes CATKRRGGDNEQFF.

The rearrangement links TRBV19 to TRBJ1-5; 7 bases map to TRBD1. Germline V gives CDR1 LNHDA, CDR2 SQIVND (reference sequence). After removal of 5 bases from V and 3 bases from J, the junction contained 4 bases not matched to a gene. CDR3 length equals 14 residues. CDR3 sequence (DNA): TGTGCCAGTAGTCTGGGGACAGACAATCAGCCCCAGCATTTT. Its protein is CASSLGTDNQPQHF.

This clone was seen a handful of times. In DNA, the CDR3 is TGTGCCAGCATAAAATCACTAGCGGGAGACAGTGTTTCAGAGACCCAGTACTTC. Its protein product is CASIKSLAGDSVSETQYF. This chain links TRBV7-9 with TRBJ2-5, with 11 bases fitting TRBD2. Germline V gives CDR1 SEHNR, CDR2 FQNEAQ (reference sequence). The V and J ends lost 7 bases and 4 bases, in that order; junction bases with no gene match: 17. The CDR3 contains 18 residues. The full variable domain, its missing parts supplied by reference TRBV7-9 and TRBJ2-5, is DTGVSQNPRHKITKRGQNVTFRCDPISEHNRLYWYRQTLGQGPEFLTYFQNEAQLEKSRLLSDRFSAERPKGSFSTLEIQRTEQGDSAMYLCASIKSLAGDSVSETQYFGPGTRLLVL.

The chain links TRBV7-3 to TRBJ2-7; 7 bases align to TRBD1. The V and J ends lost 5 bases and 1 base, in that order; junction bases with no gene match: 5. The CDR3 is 14 residues long. Germline lookup yields CDR1 SGHTA and CDR2 FQGTGA. As DNA, the CDR3 is TGTGCCAGCAGCCCGACAGGGAATTCCTACGAGCAGTACTTC. As protein: CASSPTGNSYEQYF.

V is TRBV30 and J is TRBJ1-5; D might be TRBD1 (6 bases). CDR1 is GTSNPN and CDR2 is SVGIG in the germline V gene (reference sequence). The V gene lost 1 base and the J gene lost 6 bases, with 13 bases spanning the gap. CDR3 size: 14 residues. CDR3 protein: CAWSAGGASQPQHF. The CDR3 region has the DNA TGTGCCTGGAGTGCGGGGGGCGCGAGTCAGCCCCAGCATTTT.

This clone was picked up one time. V is TRBV6-2 or TRBV6-3 and J is TRBJ2-3; D is uncertain. The CDR3 is made up of 15 amino acids. The V end lost 6 bases, the J end lost 0 bases, and 13 bases lay between the germline ends. Germline values: CDR1 MNHEY, CDR2 SVGEGT. CDR3 in DNA: TGTGCCAGCAGCCCCCCCGGGTGGAGCACAGATACGCAGTATTTT. Encoded protein: CASSPPGWSTDTQYF.

The V gene is TRBV7-3, the J gene TRBJ2-7, with 8 bases aligning to TRBD1. Germline V gene lookup returns CDR1 SGHTA and CDR2 FQGTGA. V was clipped by 1 base and J by 5 bases; unmatched bases: 1. This CDR3 comprises 13 residues. The CDR3 here is CASSLNRGDEQYF. The CDR3 region has the DNA TGTGCCAGCAGCTTAAACAGGGGGGACGAGCAGTACTTC. Full variable domain (outside the CDR3, taken from reference TRBV7-3 and TRBJ2-7): GAGVSQTPSNKVTEKGKYVELRCDPISGHTALYWYRQSLGQGPEFLIYFQGTGAADDSGLPNDRFFAVRPEGSVSTLKIQRTERGDSAVYLCASSLNRGDEQYFGPGTRLTVT.

The table lists this clone with many counts. The chain is built from TRBV13 and TRBJ2-7; 9 positions match TRBD1. Germline V gene sequence: CDR1 PRHDT, CDR2 FYEKMQ (reference sequence). V shed 4 bases, J shed 0 bases, and the junction held 7 bases outside the gene matches. CDR3 length: 16 residues. The CDR3 sequence is CASSYRGGQGSYEQYF. The CDR3 coding sequence is TGTGCCAGCAGCTACAGAGGGGGACAGGGCTCCTACGAGCAGTACTTC.

The chain combines TRBV2 with TRBJ2-7; a weak D match, TRBD1 (6 bases). This CDR3 is built from 12 residues. The V end was cut by 7 bases, the J end by 5 bases, with 12 bases between. CDR1 is SNHLY, CDR2 FYNNEI, per germline. CDR3 in amino acids: CASNRESHEQYF. CDR3 DNA sequence: TGTGCCAGCAACAGGGAATCCCACGAGCAGTACTTC.

The genes are TRBV5-1 and TRBJ2-2; TRBD1 matches 8 bases. The V gene end was trimmed by 3 bases and the J gene end by 8 bases; junction bases not matched to a gene: 6. Germline V gene data show CDR1 as SGHRS and CDR2 as YFSETQ. The CDR3 is 14 residues long. CDR3 sequence reads: CASSSGQGRGELFF. The CDR3 DNA reads TGCGCCAGCAGCTCTGGACAGGGACGGGGGGAGCTGTTTTTT.

This clone was found once. The chain carries TRBV2 and TRBJ1-3; D is unclear. V gave up 6 bases and J gave up 0 bases, with 9 bases separating them. The V gene's germline CDR1 is SNHLY and CDR2 FYNNEI. The CDR3 spans 14 residues. The CDR3 DNA is TGTGCCAGCAGGGCCGGGAGCTCTGGAAACACCATATATTTT. This gives the protein CASRAGSSGNTIYF.

The rearrangement joins TRBV20-1 to TRBJ1-1, with no clear D. The germline V gene encodes CDR1 DFQATT and CDR2 SNEGSKA (reference sequence). The CDR3 is 11 residues long. V was trimmed by 5 bases and J by 7 bases, leaving 11 bases between them. The CDR3: CSARESLEAFF. The CDR3 nucleotides are TGCAGTGCTCGGGAGAGCCTTGAAGCTTTCTTT.

The rearrangement joins TRBV2 to TRBJ2-7; D remains ambiguous. The germline V gene has CDR1 SNHLY and CDR2 FYNNEI. The CDR3 runs 14 residues. The V end was cut by 0 bases, the J end by 0 bases, with 6 bases between. The CDR3 protein is CASSEAGFSYEQYF. Written as DNA, the CDR3 is TGTGCCAGCAGTGAAGCGGGCTTCTCCTACGAGCAGTACTTC.

With respect to this clone: Other DNA sequences in the sample encode the same CDR3. The V gene is TRBV6-5, the J gene TRBJ1-1, with D possibly matching TRBD1 (5 bases). CDR1 and CDR2 from the germline V gene are MNHEY and SVGAGI. The V end was cut by 2 bases, the J end by 4 bases, with 11 bases between. CDR3 length equals 14 residues. The CDR3 DNA follows: TGTGCCAGCAGTTACGGCCAGGGAGGCACTGAAGCTTTCTTT. This codes for CASSYGQGGTEAFF.

The rearrangement uses TRBV2 and TRBJ2-5; D is uncertain. Looked up from germline, CDR1 is SNHLY and CDR2 is FYNNEI. V was clipped by 6 bases and J by 2 bases, with 16 bases between them. The CDR3 has 15 residues. CDR3 sequence reads: CASSPLRSPQETQYF. The CDR3 nucleotides read TGTGCCAGCAGCCCCCTGAGAAGTCCTCAAGAGACCCAGTACTTC.

This chain uses TRBV4-2 with TRBJ2-5; 14 nucleotides agree with TRBD2. After removal of 5 bases from V and 4 bases from J, the junction contained 6 bases not matched to a gene. The CDR3 has 16 residues. Looked up from germline, CDR1 is LGHNA and CDR2 is YNFKEQ. CDR3 residues: CASSARGLAGAETQYF. CDR3 bases: TGTGCCAGCAGCGCCCGGGGACTAGCGGGAGCAGAGACCCAGTACTTC.

The chain employs TRBV7-8 and TRBJ1-2, with D unclear. V lost 5 bases and J 2 bases, leaving 9 bases between the germline ends. CDR1 and CDR2 (germline): SGHVS, FQNEAQ. The CDR3 is made up of 13 amino acids. In DNA, the CDR3 is TGTGCCAGCAGCCCAGACAAGAACTATGGCTACACCTTC. This codes for CASSPDKNYGYTF.